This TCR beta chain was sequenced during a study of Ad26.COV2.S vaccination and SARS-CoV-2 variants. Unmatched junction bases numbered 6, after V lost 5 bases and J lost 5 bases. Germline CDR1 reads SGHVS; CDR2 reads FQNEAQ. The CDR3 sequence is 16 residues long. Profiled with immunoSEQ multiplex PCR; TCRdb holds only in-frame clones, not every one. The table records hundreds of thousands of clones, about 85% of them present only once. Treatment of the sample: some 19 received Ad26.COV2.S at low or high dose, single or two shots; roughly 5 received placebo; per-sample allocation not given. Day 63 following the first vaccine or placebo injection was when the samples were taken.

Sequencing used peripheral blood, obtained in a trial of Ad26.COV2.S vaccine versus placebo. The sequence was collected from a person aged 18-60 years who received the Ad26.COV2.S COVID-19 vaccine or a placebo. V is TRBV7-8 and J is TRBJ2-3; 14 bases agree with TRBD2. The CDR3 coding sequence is TGTGCCAGCAGCACGCGACTAGCGGGAGGGGGAGATACGCAGTATTTT. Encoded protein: CASSTRLAGGGDTQYF.